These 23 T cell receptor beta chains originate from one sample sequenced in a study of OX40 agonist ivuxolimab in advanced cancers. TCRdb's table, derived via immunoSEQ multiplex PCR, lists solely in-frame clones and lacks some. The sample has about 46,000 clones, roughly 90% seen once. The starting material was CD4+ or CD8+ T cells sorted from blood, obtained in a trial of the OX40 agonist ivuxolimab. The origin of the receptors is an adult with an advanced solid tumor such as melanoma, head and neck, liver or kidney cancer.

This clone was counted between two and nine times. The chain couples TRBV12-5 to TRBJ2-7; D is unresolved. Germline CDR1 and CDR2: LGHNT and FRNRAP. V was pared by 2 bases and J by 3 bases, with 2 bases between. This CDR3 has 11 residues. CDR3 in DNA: TGTGCTAGTGGTTTGAACTACGAGCAGTACTTC. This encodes CASGLNYEQYF.

In nucleotides, the CDR3 is TGTGCCAGCAGTTTGGCGGAGGCCGGGGAGCTGTTTTTT. It translates to CASSLAEAGELFF. J is TRBJ2-2 and V is TRBV6-5; tentatively, D is TRBD2 (5 bases). This CDR3 is built from 13 residues. Germline CDR1 reads MNHEY; CDR2 reads SVGAGI. V lost 4 bases and J 6 bases, leaving 9 bases between the germline ends.

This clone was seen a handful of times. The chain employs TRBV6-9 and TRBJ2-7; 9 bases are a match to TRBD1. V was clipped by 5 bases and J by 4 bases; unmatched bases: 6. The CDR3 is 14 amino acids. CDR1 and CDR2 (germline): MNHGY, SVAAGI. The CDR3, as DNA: TGTGCCAGCAGTATACAGGGGGCGGAATACGAGCAGTACTTC. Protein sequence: CASSIQGAEYEQYF.

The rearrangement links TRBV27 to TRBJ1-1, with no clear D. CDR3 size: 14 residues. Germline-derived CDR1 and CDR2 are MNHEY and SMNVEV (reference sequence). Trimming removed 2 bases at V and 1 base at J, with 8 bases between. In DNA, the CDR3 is TGTGCCAGCAGTTTAGTTGCCTCGAACACTGAAGCTTTCTTT. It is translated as CASSLVASNTEAFF.

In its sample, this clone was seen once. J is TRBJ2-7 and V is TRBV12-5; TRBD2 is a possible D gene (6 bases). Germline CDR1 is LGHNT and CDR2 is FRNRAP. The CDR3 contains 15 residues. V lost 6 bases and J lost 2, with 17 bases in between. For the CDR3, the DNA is TGTGCTAGTGGGATTGGAGGGGAACCAGCCTACGAGCAGTACTTC. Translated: CASGIGGEPAYEQYF.

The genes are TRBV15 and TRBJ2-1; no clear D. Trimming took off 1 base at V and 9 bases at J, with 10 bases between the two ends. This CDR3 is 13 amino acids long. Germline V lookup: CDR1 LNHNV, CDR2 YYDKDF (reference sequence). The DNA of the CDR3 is TGTGCCACCAGCAGAGCCCGCACTTCTGAGCAGTTCTTC. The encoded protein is CATSRARTSEQFF.

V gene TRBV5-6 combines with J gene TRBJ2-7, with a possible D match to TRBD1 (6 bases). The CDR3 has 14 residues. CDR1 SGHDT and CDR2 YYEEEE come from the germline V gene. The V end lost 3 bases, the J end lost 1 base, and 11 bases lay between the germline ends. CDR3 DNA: TGTGCCAGCAGCTATGGGGGCGGTTCCTACGAGCAGTACTTC. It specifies CASSYGGGSYEQYF. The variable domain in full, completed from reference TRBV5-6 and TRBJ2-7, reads DAGVTQSPTHLIKTRGQQVTLRCSPKSGHDTVSWYQQALGQGPQFIFQYYEEEERQRGNFPDRFSGHQFPNYSSELNVNALLLGDSALYLCASSYGGGSYEQYFGPGTRLTVT.

The CDR3 loop is CASSIPSGQGYGYTF. CDR3 DNA: TGTGCCAGTAGTATTCCCTCGGGACAGGGCTATGGCTACACCTTC. V usage is TRBV19 and J usage is TRBJ1-2; 9 bases are a match to TRBD1. This CDR3 has 15 amino acids. Looked up from germline, CDR1 is LNHDA and CDR2 is SQIVND (reference sequence). V was pared by 3 bases and J by 4 bases, with 6 bases of the junction left unmatched.

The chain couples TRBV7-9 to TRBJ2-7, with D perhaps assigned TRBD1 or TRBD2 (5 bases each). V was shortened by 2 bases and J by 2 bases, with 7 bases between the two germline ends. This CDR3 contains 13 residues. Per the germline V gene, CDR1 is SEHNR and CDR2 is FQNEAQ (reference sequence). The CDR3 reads CASSLRGPYEQYF. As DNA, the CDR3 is TGTGCCAGCAGCTTAAGGGGACCCTACGAGCAGTACTTC.

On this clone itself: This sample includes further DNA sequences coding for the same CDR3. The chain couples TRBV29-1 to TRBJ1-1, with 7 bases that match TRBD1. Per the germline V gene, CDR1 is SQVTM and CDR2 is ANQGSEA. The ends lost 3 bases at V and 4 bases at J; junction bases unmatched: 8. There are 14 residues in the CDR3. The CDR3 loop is CSVDGRGLGTEAFF. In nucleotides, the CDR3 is TGCAGCGTTGATGGTAGGGGGCTGGGCACTGAAGCTTTCTTT.

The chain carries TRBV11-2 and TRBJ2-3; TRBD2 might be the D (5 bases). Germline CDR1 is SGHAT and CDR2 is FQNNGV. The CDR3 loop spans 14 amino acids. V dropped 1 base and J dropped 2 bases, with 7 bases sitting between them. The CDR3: CASSLGTFTDTQYF. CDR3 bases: TGTGCCAGCAGCTTAGGGACTTTCACAGATACGCAGTATTTT.

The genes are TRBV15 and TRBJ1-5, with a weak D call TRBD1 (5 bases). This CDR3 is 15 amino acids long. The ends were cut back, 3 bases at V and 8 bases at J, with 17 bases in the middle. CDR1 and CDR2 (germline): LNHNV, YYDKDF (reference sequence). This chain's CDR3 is CATSSEQGILEPQHF. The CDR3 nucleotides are TGTGCCACCAGCAGCGAGCAGGGAATATTGGAGCCCCAGCATTTT.

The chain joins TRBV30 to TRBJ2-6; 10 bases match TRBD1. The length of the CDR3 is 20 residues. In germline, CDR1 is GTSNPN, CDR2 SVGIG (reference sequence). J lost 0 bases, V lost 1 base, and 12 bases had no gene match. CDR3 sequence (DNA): TGTGCCTGGAGTGCGCCTGACAGGGGGCCTGAGCTCTCTGGGGCCAACGTCCTGACTTTC. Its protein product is CAWSAPDRGPELSGANVLTF.

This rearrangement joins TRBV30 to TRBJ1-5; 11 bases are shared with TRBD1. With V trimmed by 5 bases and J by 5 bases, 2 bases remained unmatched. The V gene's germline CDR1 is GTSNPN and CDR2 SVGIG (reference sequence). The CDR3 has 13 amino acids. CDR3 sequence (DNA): TGTGCCTGGTCGGACAGGGGGCATCAGCCCCAGCATTTT. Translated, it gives CAWSDRGHQPQHF.

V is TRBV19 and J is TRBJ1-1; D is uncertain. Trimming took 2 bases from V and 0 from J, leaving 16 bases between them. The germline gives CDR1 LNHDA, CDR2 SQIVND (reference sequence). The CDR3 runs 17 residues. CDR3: CASSIMGRLPVNTEAFF. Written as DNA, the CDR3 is TGTGCCAGTAGTATAATGGGAAGGCTCCCTGTGAACACTGAAGCTTTCTTT.

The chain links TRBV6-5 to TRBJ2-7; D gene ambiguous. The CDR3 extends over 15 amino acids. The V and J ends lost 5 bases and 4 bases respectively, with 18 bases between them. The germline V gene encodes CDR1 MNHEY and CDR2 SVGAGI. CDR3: CASSPELESPYEQYF. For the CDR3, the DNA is TGTGCCAGCAGTCCCGAGTTGGAAAGCCCTTACGAGCAGTACTTC.

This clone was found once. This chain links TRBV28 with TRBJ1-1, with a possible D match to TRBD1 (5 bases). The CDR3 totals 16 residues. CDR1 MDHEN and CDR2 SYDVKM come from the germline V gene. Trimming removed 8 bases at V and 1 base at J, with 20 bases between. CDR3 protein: CASLYLGTARNTEAFF. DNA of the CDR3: TGTGCCAGCCTCTATCTGGGGACCGCACGGAACACTGAAGCTTTCTTT.

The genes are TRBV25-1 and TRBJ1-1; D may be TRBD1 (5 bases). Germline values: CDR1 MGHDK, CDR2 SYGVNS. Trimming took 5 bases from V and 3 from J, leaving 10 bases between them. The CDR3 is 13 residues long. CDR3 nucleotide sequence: TGTGCCAGCAGTTCAGGGTTTTACACTGAAGCTTTCTTT. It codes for CASSSGFYTEAFF.

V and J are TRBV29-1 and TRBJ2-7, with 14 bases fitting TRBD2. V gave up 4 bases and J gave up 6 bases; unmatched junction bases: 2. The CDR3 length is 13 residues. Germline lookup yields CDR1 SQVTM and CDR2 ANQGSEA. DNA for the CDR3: TGCAGCGTTGGGACTAGCGGGAGGATCGAGCAGTACTTC. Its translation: CSVGTSGRIEQYF.

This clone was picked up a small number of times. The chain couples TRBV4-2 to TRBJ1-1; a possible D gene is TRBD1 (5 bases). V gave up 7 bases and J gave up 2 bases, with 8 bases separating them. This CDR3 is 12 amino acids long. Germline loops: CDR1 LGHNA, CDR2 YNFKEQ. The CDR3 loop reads CASTRGNTEAFF. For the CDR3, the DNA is TGTGCCAGCACAAGGGGTAACACTGAAGCTTTCTTT.

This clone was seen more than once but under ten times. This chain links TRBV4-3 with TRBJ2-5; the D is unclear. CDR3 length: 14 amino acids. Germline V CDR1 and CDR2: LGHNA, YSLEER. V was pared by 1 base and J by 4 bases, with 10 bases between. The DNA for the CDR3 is TGCGCCAGCAGCCAAGCTGTACTGGGAGAGACCCAGTACTTC. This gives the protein CASSQAVLGETQYF.

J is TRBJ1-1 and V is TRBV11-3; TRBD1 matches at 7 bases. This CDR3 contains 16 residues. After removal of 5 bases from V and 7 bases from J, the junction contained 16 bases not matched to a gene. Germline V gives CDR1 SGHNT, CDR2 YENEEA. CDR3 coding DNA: TGTGCCAGCAGCATCGGACAGGATCGACCCTTAAGTGAAGCTTTCTTT. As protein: CASSIGQDRPLSEAFF.

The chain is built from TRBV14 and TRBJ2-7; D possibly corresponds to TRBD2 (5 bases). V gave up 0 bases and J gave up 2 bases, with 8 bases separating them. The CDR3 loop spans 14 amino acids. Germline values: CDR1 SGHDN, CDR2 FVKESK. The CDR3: CASSQDQRPYEQYF. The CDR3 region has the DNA TGTGCCAGCAGCCAAGACCAGCGGCCCTACGAGCAGTACTTC.